Listed below are T cell receptor beta chains from one sample, sequenced in a study of cytomegalovirus exposure and HLA in healthy donors. Sequenced by immunoSEQ multiplex PCR; TCRdb stores in-frame clones only, minus some. The profile covers some 200,000 clones, with 81% appearing a single time and 3% to 4.5% taken by the ten largest. Material for sequencing was PBMCs. The receptors come from a man aged 45-65 years in good health and CMV-seronegative. The CDR3 runs from the conserved cysteine through the conserved F or W. Each record gives: CDR3 length, V gene, D gene, J gene, clone size, CDR3 DNA, CDR3 protein. The D gene is left open where the match is weak. Clone size, where shown, is once, few, many, or a class for clones that have expanded.

14	TRBV19	NA	TRBJ2-2	NA	TGTGCCAGTAGTATTCTAACTGACACCGGGGAGCTGTTTTTT	CASSILTDTGELFF
15	TRBV6-5	NA	TRBJ1-3	NA	TGTGCCAGCAGTTACTCTGTCTACTCTGGAAACACCATATATTTT	CASSYSVYSGNTIYF
13	TRBV7-2	TRBD1	TRBJ1-2	NA	TGTGCCAGCAGCATTAGGGACAGATGGGGCTACACCTTC	CASSIRDRWGYTF
13	TRBV7-6	NA	TRBJ2-1	NA	TGTGCCAGCAGCTCACTTGGTCCCAATGAGCAGTTCTTC	CASSSLGPNEQFF
13	TRBV19	NA	TRBJ1-2	once	TGTGCCAGTACCCTAGGACAGATGGGTGGCTACACCTTC	CASTLGQMGGYTF
14	TRBV6-5	NA	TRBJ1-2	few	TGTGCCAGCACTCCCCAGGGACTAGACTATGGCTACACCTTC	CASTPQGLDYGYTF
15	TRBV7-9	NA	TRBJ1-3	NA	TGTGCCAGCAGCTTAAATCGGGGTTCTGGAAACACCATATATTTT	CASSLNRGSGNTIYF
15	TRBV30	NA	TRBJ1-1	once	TGTGCCGGAAGTCGGCCCACAGGGATGAACACTGAAGCTTTCTTT	CAGSRPTGMNTEAFF
15	TRBV28	NA	TRBJ1-5	NA	TGTGCCAGCAGTTTCGGGGGGAGTAGCAATCAGCCCCAGCATTTT	CASSFGGSSNQPQHF
13	TRBV6-5	NA	TRBJ2-7	once	TGTGCCAGCAGTTACGGGGGCCCCGCTGCGCAGTACTTC	CASSYGGPAAQYF
15	TRBV5-6	NA	TRBJ2-1	NA	TGTGCCCACTCACGGGCGGGGATGGGCTACAATGAGCAGTTCTTC	CAHSRAGMGYNEQFF
18	TRBV4-3	TRBD1	TRBJ1-4	once	TGCGCCAGCAGCCAAGGGTCCGACAGGGGATGGTCTAATGAAAAACTGTTTTTT	CASSQGSDRGWSNEKLFF
13	TRBV9	NA	TRBJ1-1	once	TGTGCCAGCAGCCCGGGGATGCGCACTGAAGCTTTCTTT	CASSPGMRTEAFF
14	TRBV7-2	NA	TRBJ2-7	NA	TGTGCCAGCAGCTTACGTGAACTGAGCAACGAGCAGTACTTC	CASSLRELSNEQYF
15	TRBV10-3	NA	TRBJ1-1	NA	TGTGCCATCAGTACACCGACCGGGGGAAACACTGAAGCTTTCTTT	CAISTPTGGNTEAFF
13	TRBV19	NA	TRBJ2-1	NA	TGTGCCAGTAGCCACGATCTATTCAATGAGCAGTTCTTC	CASSHDLFNEQFF
13	TRBV29-1	NA	TRBJ1-1	NA	TGCAGCGTTATTTCAGGGTTGAACACTGAAGCTTTCTTT	CSVISGLNTEAFF
13	TRBV18	NA	TRBJ2-7	NA	TGTGCCAGCTCACCTCCGGTATCCTACGAGCAGTACTTC	CASSPPVSYEQYF
13	TRBV19	NA	TRBJ1-1	NA	TGTGCCAGTAGTATCAGGGATAGGACTGAAGCTTTCTTT	CASSIRDRTEAFF
16	TRBV11-3	NA	TRBJ2-2	NA	TGTGCCAGCAGCTTAGTAGGGGGACATTCCACCGGGGAGCTGTTTTTT	CASSLVGGHSTGELFF
14	TRBV28	TRBD1	TRBJ2-3	NA	TGTGCCAGCAGCTCCGGGACAGGAGGAGATACGCAGTATTTT	CASSSGTGGDTQYF
16	TRBV7-2	TRBD1	TRBJ1-3	NA	TGTGCCAGCAGCTTTAGACAGGGGAGCTCTGGAAACACCATATATTTT	CASSFRQGSSGNTIYF
15	TRBV12-5	TRBD1	TRBJ1-5	NA	TGTGCTAGTGGTTTGGGACAGGGTTACAATCAGCCCCAGCATTTT	CASGLGQGYNQPQHF
14	TRBV10-3	TRBD1	TRBJ1-6	NA	TGTGCCATCAGTGAGTTCAGGGGGTTTTCACCCCTCCACTTT	CAISEFRGFSPLHF
14	TRBV5-1	TRBD1	TRBJ2-2	NA	TGCGCCAGCAGCGTACAGGGGGCCGGCGGGGAGCTGTTTTTT	CASSVQGAGGELFF
13	TRBV6-5	TRBD1	TRBJ1-5	NA	TGTGCCAGCAGTAGACAGGGTAGTCAGCCCCAGCATTTT	CASSRQGSQPQHF
15	TRBV7-9	NA	TRBJ2-2	NA	TGTGCCTTAATGATTAGGAGTACGAACACCGGGGAGCTGTTTTTT	CALMIRSTNTGELFF
15	TRBV5-8	TRBD2	TRBJ2-1	NA	TGTGCCAGCACCCTTGGCCAGCGGGGCAGAAATGAGCAGTTCTTC	CASTLGQRGRNEQFF
18	TRBV7-2	NA	TRBJ1-3	NA	TGTGCCAGCAGCTTAGGGGGTTGGCAGGGTAACTCTGGAAACACCATATATTTT	CASSLGGWQGNSGNTIYF
16	TRBV5-1	NA	TRBJ2-1	NA	TGCGCCAGCAGCTTGGCGACAGAAAGCTCCTACAATGAGCAGTTCTTC	CASSLATESSYNEQFF
13	TRBV2	NA	TRBJ1-4	NA	TGTGCCAGCAGTGTTATGACCGGGGAAAAACTGTTTTTT	CASSVMTGEKLFF
14	TRBV9	NA	TRBJ2-7	NA	TGTGCCAGCAGCGTACGGGCAGGGTCGGGCGAGCAGTACTTC	CASSVRAGSGEQYF
12	TRBV10-2	NA	TRBJ2-4	NA	TGCGCCAGCAAGGGGGTAGGAAACATTCAGTACTTC	CASKGVGNIQYF
15	TRBV5-1	NA	TRBJ2-2	NA	TGCGCCAGCAGCTTGGTGTTAGGGGACACCGGGGAGCTGTTTTTT	CASSLVLGDTGELFF
15	TRBV18	NA	TRBJ2-7	NA	TGTGCCAGCTCACCAGTACGGGGAGCGGCCTACGAGCAGTACTTC	CASSPVRGAAYEQYF
15	TRBV5-6	TRBD1	TRBJ1-6	NA	TGTGCCAGCAGCCTACGCACGACAGGGGATTCACCCCTCCACTTT	CASSLRTTGDSPLHF
15	TRBV11-2	NA	TRBJ1-6	NA	TGTGCCAGCAGCTTAGGGGCAGGCGTCTATTCACCCCTCCACTTT	CASSLGAGVYSPLHF
13	TRBV10-1	NA	TRBJ1-6	NA	TGCGCCAGCTTGGAGAGCCCGAATTCACCCCTCCACTTT	CASLESPNSPLHF
15	TRBV2	TRBD2	TRBJ2-3	NA	TGTGCCAGCGCCGGACTAGCGGGTAACACAGATACGCAGTATTTT	CASAGLAGNTDTQYF
15	TRBV4-3	NA	TRBJ1-1	NA	TGCGCCAGCAGCCAAGATGAGGGCGGAAACACTGAAGCTTTCTTT	CASSQDEGGNTEAFF
15	TRBV29-1	TRBD1	TRBJ2-1	NA	TGCAGCTTCACCCCTCGGGACAGCACCTACAATGAGCAGTTCTTC	CSFTPRDSTYNEQFF
16	TRBV2	NA	TRBJ2-6	NA	TGTGCCAGCAGGCGGGACAGTCTCTCTGGGGCCAACGTCCTGACTTTC	CASRRDSLSGANVLTF
13	TRBV9	NA	TRBJ2-7	NA	TGTGCCAGTAGTCAAGGGGGGGGCCACGAGCAGTACTTC	CASSQGGGHEQYF
13	TRBV29-1	TRBD2	TRBJ2-3	NA	TGCAGCGTTTTGGGAGGGGTGGGGGATACGCAGTATTTT	CSVLGGVGDTQYF
13	TRBV6-5	NA	TRBJ2-7	NA	TGTGCCAGCAGGCCAGGGGCAACCTACGAGCAGTACTTC	CASRPGATYEQYF
17	TRBV10-2	TRBD1	TRBJ2-1	NA	TGCGCCAGCAGTGAGCCGAGGATAGGACAGGGGCTAAATGAGCAGTTCTTC	CASSEPRIGQGLNEQFF
13	TRBV27	NA	TRBJ1-2	NA	TGTGCCAGCAAAGGGAGGGCCCTGGATGGCTACACCTTC	CASKGRALDGYTF
11	TRBV21-1	NA	TRBJ1-2	once	TGTGCCAGCGCGGTCTTATATGGCTACACCTTC	CASAVLYGYTF
16	TRBV10-3	NA	TRBJ1-4	NA	TGTGCCAGCGCCCTGGACCCCACGGGGGCTAATGAAAAACTGTTTTTT	CASALDPTGANEKLFF
15	TRBV27	NA	TRBJ1-4	NA	TGTGCCAGCAGTTTTTCGAACAGGGTGGGTGAAAAACTGTTTTTT	CASSFSNRVGEKLFF
15	TRBV6-5	NA	TRBJ1-2	NA	TGTGCCAGCAGTTACTCCCCAGGGGATTACTATGGCTACACCTTC	CASSYSPGDYYGYTF
14	TRBV27	TRBD1	TRBJ2-7	NA	TGTGCCAGTTCGGGGACAGGGTATTTCTACGAGCAGTACTTC	CASSGTGYFYEQYF
16	TRBV10-3	TRBD1	TRBJ2-7	NA	TGTGCCATCAGTGACAACCGGGACAGCGTAACCTACGAGCAGTACTTC	CAISDNRDSVTYEQYF
15	TRBV18	TRBD1	TRBJ1-4	NA	TGTGCCAGCTCACCTGGACAGGCCCCTAGTGAAAAACTGTTTTTT	CASSPGQAPSEKLFF
17	TRBV5-6	NA	TRBJ1-1	NA	TGTGCCAGCAGCCTCGGGAGGGGCGGCCGACAGAACACTGAAGCTTTCTTT	CASSLGRGGRQNTEAFF